These T cell receptor beta chains were read from a single sample in a study of blood T cells in healthy people across ages. A single record per CDR3 protein comes from TCRdb applying MiXCR to the 5' RACE reads. The sample has around 1,000,000 distinct CDR3 sequences; 20% to 25% are singletons. A further study also used this sample, focusing on T cells of mothers and their children.

What was sequenced was blood. These receptors were taken from a girl aged 2 to 9 in good health. CDR3s include the opening cysteine and the closing phenylalanine or tryptophan. The D gene is left open where the match is weak. Part of the rows lack a size; the others show once, few, many or a class for expanded clones.

V gene,clone size,J gene,D gene,CDR3 protein,CDR3 DNA
TRBV14,-,TRBJ2-1,TRBD2,CASSQDLSAVSGRNEQFF,TGTGCCAGCAGCCAAGATCTATCCGCGGTTAGCGGGAGGAATGAGCAGTTCTTC
TRBV4-2,few,TRBJ2-1,TRBD2,CASSQGTSGAYNEQFF,TGTGCCAGCAGCCAAGGGACTAGCGGGGCCTACAATGAGCAGTTCTTC
TRBV6-5,-,TRBJ1-2,TRBD1,CASSYSGTGTYGYTF,TGTGCCAGCAGTTACTCCGGGACAGGGACGTATGGCTACACCTTC
TRBV7-2,-,TRBJ1-6,-,CASSLIPNSPLHF,TGTGCCAGCAGCTTAATACCCAATTCACCCCTCCACTTT
TRBV2,-,TRBJ1-1,-,CASSPLAADGPGF,TGTGCCAGCAGTCCCTTAGCAGCAGACGGCCCGGGGTTT
TRBV12-3/TRBV12-4,-,TRBJ2-7,TRBD2,CASSSFAGAIIYEQYF,TGTGCCAGCAGCTCCTTTGCGGGAGCGATCATCTACGAGCAGTACTTC
TRBV7-2,many,TRBJ2-7,TRBD1,CASSLTTGGYSYEQYF,TGTGCCAGCAGCTTAACGACAGGGGGGTACTCCTACGAGCAGTACTTC
TRBV29-1,-,TRBJ1-6,-,CSVEPSRARVLLHF,TGCAGCGTTGAACCCAGCAGGGCTCGAGTTCTCCTCCACTTT
TRBV20-1,few,TRBJ1-1,-,CSARDRIVDRNTEAFF,TGCAGTGCTAGAGATCGCATAGTGGACAGGAACACTGAAGCTTTCTTT
TRBV6-2/TRBV6-3,-,TRBJ2-1,TRBD2,CASSSFLAAYNEQFF,TGTGCCAGCAGTTCCTTCCTAGCGGCCTACAATGAGCAGTTCTTC
TRBV2,-,TRBJ2-2,-,CASWASPTAGELFF,TGTGCCAGTTGGGCCAGCCCAACGGCCGGGGAGCTGTTTTTT
TRBV27,few,TRBJ2-1,TRBD2,CASSWERGGGEQFF,TGTGCCAGCAGTTGGGAGCGGGGGGGTGGTGAGCAGTTCTTC
TRBV7-9,many,TRBJ1-5,-,CASGVDNQPQHF,TGTGCCAGCGGGGTAGACAATCAGCCCCAGCATTTT
TRBV7-2,-,TRBJ2-6,-,CASSPDSFLSGANVLTF,TGTGCCAGCAGCCCCGACAGTTTTCTATCTGGGGCCAACGTCCTGACTTTC
TRBV5-1,-,TRBJ2-3,-,CASSFSPPSSPTDTQYF,TGCGCCAGCAGCTTCAGTCCCCCTAGCTCCCCCACAGATACGCAGTATTTT
TRBV28,-,TRBJ2-4,TRBD1,CASSSPKTGSDIQYF,TGTGCCAGCAGTTCTCCCAAGACAGGGTCAGACATTCAGTACTTC
TRBV10-3,-,TRBJ2-7,-,CAISTSSSYEQYF,TGTGCCATCAGCACATCGAGTTCCTACGAGCAGTACTTC
TRBV21-1,few,TRBJ1-5,-,CASKLDSGRGNQPQHF,TGTGCCAGCAAATTAGATTCAGGTAGGGGCAATCAGCCCCAGCATTTT
TRBV6-6,-,TRBJ1-2,-,CASGTDLSPSQGYTF,TGTGCCAGCGGTACGGACTTAAGCCCCAGTCAGGGCTACACCTTC
TRBV7-2,few,TRBJ2-1,TRBD2,CASSFSGSGYNEQFF,TGTGCCAGCAGCTTCAGCGGGAGTGGGTACAATGAGCAGTTCTTC
TRBV29-1,few,TRBJ1-2,-,CSVVGRATHGYTF,TGCAGCGTTGTCGGTAGGGCGACACATGGCTACACCTTC
TRBV5-6,few,TRBJ2-5,TRBD2,CASSFIAGAQETQYF,TGTGCCAGCAGCTTCATAGCGGGGGCCCAAGAGACCCAGTACTTC
TRBV2,-,TRBJ1-1,TRBD1,CASSENLWTGAFF,TGTGCCAGCAGTGAAAATTTGTGGACAGGCGCTTTCTTT
TRBV25-1,few,TRBJ1-2,-,CTSSELGQPQSGYTF,TGTACCAGCAGTGAACTAGGGCAGCCCCAGAGTGGCTACACCTTC
TRBV7-2,-,TRBJ2-7,TRBD2,CASSLAPGTSGTSFKQYF,TGTGCCAGCAGCTTAGCGCCCGGGACTAGCGGGACCTCTTTCAAGCAGTACTTC
TRBV6-2/TRBV6-3,many,TRBJ2-7,-,CASSYIYEQYF,TGTGCCAGCAGTTACATCTACGAGCAGTACTTC
TRBV29-1,-,TRBJ2-2,-,CSVEDGNTGELFF,TGCAGCGTTGAAGACGGAAACACCGGGGAGCTGTTTTTT
TRBV4-2,-,TRBJ2-6,-,CASSQLGSANSGANVLTF,TGTGCCAGCAGCCAACTAGGGTCCGCGAACTCTGGGGCCAACGTCCTGACTTTC
TRBV6-1,-,TRBJ2-4,-,CASKSLGAWDIQYF,TGTGCCAGCAAGTCGCTAGGGGCATGGGACATTCAGTACTTC
TRBV3-1,-,TRBJ2-1,-,CASSQGEGYEQFF,TGTGCCAGCAGCCAGGGAGAGGGCTATGAGCAGTTCTTC